A single T cell receptor beta chain is shown here with its context. These data are taken from a study of shared clonotypes between healthy human individuals. Libraries were prepared by immunoSEQ multiplex PCR; TCRdb keeps only in-frame clonotypes and omits some of them. The sample shows some 980,000 clones, 76% of them seen only once. CDR1 SGHNT and CDR2 YYREEE come from the germline V gene (reference sequence). The CDR3 runs 15 residues. Trimming shortened V by 4 bases and J by 2 bases, and 13 bases separated the two germline ends. V and J are TRBV5-4 and TRBJ2-1; possible D gene TRBD2, 5 bases. The sequencing input was memory CD4+ T cells sorted from blood. Subset described: CD45RA-negative fraction. The TCR was taken from a man aged 18 to 30 in good health. For the CDR3, the DNA is TGTGCCAGCAGCCCCGGGAACACCGCCTACAATGAGCAGTTCTTC. Translation: CASSPGNTAYNEQFF. The variable domain in full, with the rest retrieved from reference TRBV5-4 and TRBJ2-1, is ETGVTQSPTHLIKTRGQQVTLRCSSQSGHNTVSWYQQALGQGPQFIFQYYREEENGRGNFPPRFSGLQFPNYSSELNVNALELDDSALYLCASSPGNTAYNEQFFGPGTRLTVL.